This T cell receptor beta chain was profiled in a study of T cell clones after liver transplantation. Study-level background: A pre-transplant mixed lymphocyte reaction with TCRbeta sequencing defined graft-donor-reactive clones followed in post-transplant blood. Standard immunosuppression, with no induction, continued until 12-24 months after transplant.

Method: immunoSEQ multiplex PCR; TCRdb's copy keeps in-frame clones and lacks some. This repertoire shows around 100,000 clones, approximately 78% found once; its top ten account for 0.99%. The V and J ends lost 5 bases and 3 bases respectively, with 17 bases between them. The CDR3 is 15 amino acids. From germline, CDR1 is MNHEY and CDR2 SMNVEV (reference sequence). About this clone: Its cognate antigen is unknown.

Whole-study findings and limits: Circulating graft-donor-reactive CD4 TCRbeta sequences fell significantly post-transplant in most of the 8 subjects. Rather than being deleted, graft donor-reactive T cells may have moved into the graft.

The chain couples TRBV27 to TRBJ2-7, with D hard to call. The source was CD4+ T cells from blood, collected before liver transplant. This receptor was taken from a human donor who received a liver transplant. CDR3 nucleotides: TGTGCCAGCAGTATCGATATCGCTGGACGCTACGAGCAGTACTTC. This encodes CASSIDIAGRYEQYF.